This T cell receptor beta chain was observed in a study of cytomegalovirus exposure and HLA in healthy donors. Regarding the study as a whole: Rarity held for most TCR sequences, but there were some public TCRs that occurred in many donors.

On this clone: The antigen is undetermined.

From germline, CDR1 is GTSNPN and CDR2 SVGIG (reference sequence). This CDR3 has 12 residues. The junction had 5 bases not matched to a gene; V was cut back by 5 bases and J by 7 bases. PCR involved 60 Vbeta and 13 Jbeta primers. Here immunoSEQ multiplex PCR was the method, and the copy in TCRdb shows in-frame clones only, minus some. Found here are tens of thousands of clones, 74% of them singletons; the top ten hold approximately 6%. The clonotype comes from a man between 25 and 39 years old in good health and CMV-seronegative. This chain joins TRBV30 and TRBJ2-5; 9 bases agree with TRBD1. Sequencing was done on a sample of PBMCs. CDR3: CAWAGQGGTQYF. DNA for the CDR3: TGTGCCTGGGCGGGACAGGGCGGGACCCAGTACTTC.